Shown below are 10 T cell receptor beta chains from a single sample sequenced in a study of cytomegalovirus exposure and HLA in healthy donors. Assay used: immunoSEQ multiplex PCR; TCRdb lists only in-frame clones, some missing. The sample yields some 170,000 clones, around nine tenths seen once. The source material was PBMCs. The source is a woman between 25 and 40 years old in good health and CMV-seronegative.

This clone appeared a few times. This chain uses TRBV7-2 with TRBJ2-7, with TRBD1 as a possible D gene (6 bases). V shed 2 bases and J shed 2 bases, with 10 bases lying between them. This CDR3 spans 14 amino acids. The germline CDR1 and CDR2 sequences are SGHTA and FQGNSA. CDR3 bases: TGTGCCAGCAGCTTACCAACAGGGACCTACGAGCAGTACTTC. Encoded protein: CASSLPTGTYEQYF.

The chain's CDR3 is CASSISTGNTIYF. CDR3 in DNA: TGTGCCAGTAGTATTAGCACGGGAAACACCATATATTTT. The rearrangement uses TRBV19 and TRBJ1-3; D remains ambiguous. The CDR3 loop spans 13 amino acids. Trimming pared 3 bases from V and 4 bases from J, leaving 7 bases between. Germline CDR1 is LNHDA and CDR2 is SQIVND (reference sequence).

This clone was recorded only once. For the CDR3, the DNA is TGTGCCAGCAGTTTAAATCGTAACCTCCGGGGCACTGAAGCTTTCTTT. Translation gives CASSLNRNLRGTEAFF. V and J are TRBV27 and TRBJ1-1; no clear D. The CDR3 is made up of 16 amino acids. V shed 2 bases and J shed 4 bases, with 17 bases lying between them. Germline values: CDR1 MNHEY, CDR2 SMNVEV (reference sequence).

A remark on this clone: The identical CDR3 is also encoded by other nucleotide sequences in the sample. The chain has TRBV5-4 and TRBJ2-2; TRBD2 matches 9 bases. After removal of 4 bases from V and 0 bases from J, the junction contained 4 bases not matched to a gene. CDR3 length: 16 residues. Looked up from germline, CDR1 is SGHNT and CDR2 is YYREEE (reference sequence). The CDR3 protein is CASSLASGANTGELFF. CDR3 DNA: TGTGCCAGCAGCCTAGCTAGCGGGGCGAACACCGGGGAGCTGTTTTTT.

This chain links TRBV2 with TRBJ1-2; TRBD1 agrees at 9 bases. V was clipped by 0 bases and J by 8 bases; unmatched bases: 7. Germline V gene sequence: CDR1 SNHLY, CDR2 FYNNEI. The CDR3 runs to 15 residues. This chain's CDR3 is CASSEAGTGLWGYTF. CDR3 sequence (DNA): TGTGCCAGCAGTGAAGCAGGGACAGGGCTCTGGGGCTACACCTTC.

This clone is a singleton in its sample. The V call is TRBV5-1, the J call TRBJ2-2; TRBD1 aligns across 8 bases. Germline V gene lookup returns CDR1 SGHRS and CDR2 YFSETQ. The CDR3 is made up of 15 amino acids. V gave up 3 bases and J gave up 5 bases; unmatched junction bases: 6. CDR3: CASSWTGHSTGELFF. DNA for the CDR3: TGCGCCAGCAGCTGGACAGGGCATTCGACCGGGGAGCTGTTTTTT.

V gene TRBV7-6 combines with J gene TRBJ2-5; 9 bases fit TRBD2. CDR3 length: 16 residues. Per the germline V gene, CDR1 is SGHVS and CDR2 is FNYEAQ. Trimming took 1 base from V and 1 from J; bases not matched to a gene: 4. The CDR3 bases are TGTGCCAGCAGCTTAGGGTTAGCGGGGGTCCAAGAGACCCAGTACTTC. Protein: CASSLGLAGVQETQYF.

Concerning this clone itself: Germline and junction disagree at one end, which may indicate a read error. This rearrangement joins TRBV7-7 to TRBJ1-6; D uncertain. Germline V gene data show CDR1 as SSHAT and CDR2 as FNYEAQ (reference sequence). There are 14 residues in the CDR3. CDR3 residues: CASSRGQEGSPLHF. For the CDR3, the DNA is TGTGCTAGCAGCCGAGGGCAGGAAGGTTCACCCCTCCACTTT. The complete variable domain, with remaining parts taken from reference TRBV7-7 and TRBJ1-6, reads GAGVSQSPRYKVTKRGQDVTLRCDPISSHATLYWYQQALGQGPEFLTYFNYEAQPDKSGLPSDRFSAERPEGSISTLTIQRTEQRDSAMYRCASSRGQEGSPLHFGNGTRLTVT.

J is TRBJ2-7 and V is TRBV5-4; 7 nucleotides line up with TRBD2. This CDR3 contains 16 residues. The J segment lost 2 bases and the V segment lost 4 bases, leaving 12 bases of the junction unmatched. Germline V gives CDR1 SGHNT, CDR2 YYREEE (reference sequence). The CDR3 nucleotides are TGTGCCAGCAGCATAGTGGGCGGGGGAACAGCCTACGAGCAGTACTTC. This codes for CASSIVGGGTAYEQYF.

The CDR3 DNA is TGTGCCAGCAGCCCGAGGGGGCTGAACACTGAAGCTTTCTTT. It codes for CASSPRGLNTEAFF. V gene TRBV6-5 combines with J gene TRBJ1-1, with TRBD1 matching 7 bases. The CDR3 covers 14 residues. V was clipped by 6 bases and J by 0 bases; unmatched bases: 4. Germline CDR1 and CDR2: MNHEY and SVGAGI.